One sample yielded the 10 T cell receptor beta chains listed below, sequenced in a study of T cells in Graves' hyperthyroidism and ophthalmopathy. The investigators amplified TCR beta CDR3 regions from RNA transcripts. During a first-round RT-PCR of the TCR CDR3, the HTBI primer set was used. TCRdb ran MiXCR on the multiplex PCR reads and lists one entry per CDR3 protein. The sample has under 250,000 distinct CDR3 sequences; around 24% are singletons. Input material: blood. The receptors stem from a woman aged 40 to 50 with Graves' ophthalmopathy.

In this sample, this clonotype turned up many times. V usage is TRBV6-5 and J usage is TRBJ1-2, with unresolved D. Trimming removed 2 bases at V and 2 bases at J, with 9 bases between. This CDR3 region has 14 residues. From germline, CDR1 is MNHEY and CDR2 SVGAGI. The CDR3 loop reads CASSYVGTNYGYTF. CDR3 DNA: TGTGCCAGCAGTTACGTGGGCACAAACTATGGCTACACCTTC.

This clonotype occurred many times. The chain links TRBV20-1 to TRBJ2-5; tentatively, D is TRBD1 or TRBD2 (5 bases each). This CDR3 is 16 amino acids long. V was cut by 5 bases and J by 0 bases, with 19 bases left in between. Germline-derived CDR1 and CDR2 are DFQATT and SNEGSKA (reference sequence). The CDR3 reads CSAGPTGLMYQETQYF. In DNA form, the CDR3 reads TGCAGTGCTGGACCAACAGGACTGATGTACCAAGAGACCCAGTACTTC.

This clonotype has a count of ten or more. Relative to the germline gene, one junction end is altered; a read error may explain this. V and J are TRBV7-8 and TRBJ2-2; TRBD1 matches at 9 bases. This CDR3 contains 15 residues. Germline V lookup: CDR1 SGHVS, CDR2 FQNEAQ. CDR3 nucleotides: TGTGCCAGCAGCCTATCCGGGACAGGGCCCGGGGAGCTGGTTTTT. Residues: CASSLSGTGPGELVF.

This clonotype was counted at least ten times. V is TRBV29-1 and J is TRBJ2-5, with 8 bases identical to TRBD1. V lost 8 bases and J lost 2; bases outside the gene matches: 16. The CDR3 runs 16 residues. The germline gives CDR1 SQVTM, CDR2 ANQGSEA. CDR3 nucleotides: TGCAGCACTACGGGGGTAACAGGGGGACGGCAAGAGACCCAGTACTTC. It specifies CSTTGVTGGRQETQYF.

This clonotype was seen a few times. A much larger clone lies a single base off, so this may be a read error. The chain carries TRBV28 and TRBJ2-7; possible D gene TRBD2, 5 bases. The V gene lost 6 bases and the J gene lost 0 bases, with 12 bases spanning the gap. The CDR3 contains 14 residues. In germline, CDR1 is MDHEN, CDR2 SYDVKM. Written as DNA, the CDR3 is TGTGCCAGCAGAGTACTAGGGTGCTCCTACGAGCAGTACTTC. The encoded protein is CASRVLGCSYEQYF. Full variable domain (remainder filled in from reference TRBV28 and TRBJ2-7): DVKVTQSSRYLVKRTGEKVFLECVQDMDHENMFWYRQDPGLGLRLIYFSYDVKMKEKGDIPEGYSVSREKKERFSLILESASTNQTSMYLCASRVLGCSYEQYFGPGTRLTVT.

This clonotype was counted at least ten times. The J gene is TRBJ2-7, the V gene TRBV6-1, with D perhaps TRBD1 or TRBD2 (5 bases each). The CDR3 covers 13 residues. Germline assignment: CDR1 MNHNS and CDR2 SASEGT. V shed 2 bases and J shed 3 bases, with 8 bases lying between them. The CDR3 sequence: CASSELGVYEQYF. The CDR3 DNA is TGTGCCAGCAGTGAATTGGGGGTCTACGAGCAGTACTTC.

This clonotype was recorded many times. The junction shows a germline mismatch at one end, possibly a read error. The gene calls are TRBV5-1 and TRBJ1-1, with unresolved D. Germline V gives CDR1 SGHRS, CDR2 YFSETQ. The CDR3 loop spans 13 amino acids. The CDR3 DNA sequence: TGCGCTAGCAGCTTGAGTGGACCGGCTGAAGCTTTCTTT. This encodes CASSLSGPAEAFF.

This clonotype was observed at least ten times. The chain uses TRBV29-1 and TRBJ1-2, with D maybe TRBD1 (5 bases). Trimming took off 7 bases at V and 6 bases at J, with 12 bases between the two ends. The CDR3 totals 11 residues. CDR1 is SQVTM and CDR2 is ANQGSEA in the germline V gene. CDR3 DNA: TGCAGCGGGGGGTCGGGGGATGGCTACACCTTC. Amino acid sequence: CSGGSGDGYTF. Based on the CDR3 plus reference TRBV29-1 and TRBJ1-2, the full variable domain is SAVISQKPSRDICQRGTSLTIQCQVDSQVTMMFWYRQQPGQSLTLIATANQGSEATYESGFVIDKFPISRPNLTFSTLTVSNMSPEDSSIYLCSGGSGDGYTFGSGTRLTVV.

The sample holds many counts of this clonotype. The CDR3 bases are TGTGCCAGCAGTGAAACAGGGAACGGCTACACCTTC. Its protein product is CASSETGNGYTF. V is TRBV6-1 and J is TRBJ1-2, with TRBD1 as a possible D gene (6 bases). The CDR3 spans 12 residues. Germline CDR1 and CDR2: MNHNS and SASEGT. The V end was cut by 2 bases, the J end by 8 bases, with 9 bases between.

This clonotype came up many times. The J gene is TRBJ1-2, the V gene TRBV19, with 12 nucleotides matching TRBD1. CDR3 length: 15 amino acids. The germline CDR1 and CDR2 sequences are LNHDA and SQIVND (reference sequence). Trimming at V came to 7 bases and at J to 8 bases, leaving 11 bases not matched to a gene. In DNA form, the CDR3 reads TGTGCCAGTACTACGGGACAGGGGGCGCCGAGGGGCTACACCTTC. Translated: CASTTGQGAPRGYTF.